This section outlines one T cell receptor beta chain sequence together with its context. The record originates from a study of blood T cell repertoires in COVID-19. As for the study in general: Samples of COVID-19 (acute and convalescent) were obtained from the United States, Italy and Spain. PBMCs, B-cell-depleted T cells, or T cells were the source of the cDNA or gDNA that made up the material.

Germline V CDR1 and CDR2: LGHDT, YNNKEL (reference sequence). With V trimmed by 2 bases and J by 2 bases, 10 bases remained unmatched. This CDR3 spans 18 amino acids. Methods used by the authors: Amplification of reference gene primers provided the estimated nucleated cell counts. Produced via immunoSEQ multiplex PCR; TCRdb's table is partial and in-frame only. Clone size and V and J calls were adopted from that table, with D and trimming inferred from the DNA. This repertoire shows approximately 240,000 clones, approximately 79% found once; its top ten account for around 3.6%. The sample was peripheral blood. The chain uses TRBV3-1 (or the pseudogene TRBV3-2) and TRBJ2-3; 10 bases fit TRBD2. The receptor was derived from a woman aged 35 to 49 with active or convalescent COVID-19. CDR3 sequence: CASSQKSGLAGATDTQYF. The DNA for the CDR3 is TGTGCCAGCAGCCAAAAAAGTGGGCTAGCGGGGGCCACAGATACGCAGTATTTT.